These T cell receptor beta chains were read from a single sample in a study of vaccination effects on CD4 cells after COVID-19. These receptors have no identified antigens. Here immunoSEQ multiplex PCR was the method, and the copy in TCRdb shows in-frame clones only, minus some. This sample has 20,000 to 25,000 clones, with around 70% found just once. The source material was CD4+ T cells from PBMCs cultured with SARS-CoV-2 spike peptides, sampled after COVID-19 vaccination. Every receptor here comes from a human donor who received a COVID-19 vaccine. The CDR3 runs from the conserved cysteine through the conserved F or W. The D gene is left open where the match is weak. Expanded clones are given a class, and other clones once, few, many or no size at all.

TRBV3-1/TRBV3-2	TRBJ2-5	.	few	CASSQERETQYF	TGTGCCAGCAGCCAAGAACGCGAGACCCAGTACTTC
TRBV12-3/TRBV12-4	TRBJ2-5	.	once	CASSSQETQYF	TGTGCCAGCAGTTCCCAAGAGACCCAGTACTTC
TRBV7-2	TRBJ2-7	TRBD2	.	CASSFGLAGTYEQYF	TGTGCCAGCAGCTTCGGACTAGCGGGAACCTACGAGCAGTACTTC
TRBV5-1	TRBJ1-6	.	.	CASSPEYSPLHF	TGCGCCAGCAGCCCGGAGTACTCACCCCTCCACTTT
TRBV2	TRBJ2-7	.	.	CASSEAAREQYF	TGTGCCAGCAGTGAAGCGGCTCGGGAGCAGTACTTC
TRBV6-5	TRBJ2-5	.	.	CASKTEETQYF	TGTGCCAGCAAGACAGAAGAGACCCAGTACTTC
TRBV3-1/TRBV3-2	TRBJ1-3	.	.	CASSQGWQGRGNTIYF	TGTGCCAGCAGCCAAGGGTGGCAGGGGAGAGGAAACACCATATATTTT
TRBV29-1	TRBJ2-6	.	.	CSVEAGAGANVLTF	TGCAGCGTTGAAGCCGGGGCCGGGGCCAACGTCCTGACTTTC
TRBV11-3	TRBJ2-1	TRBD2	.	CASSLAGTSGGARENEQFF	TGTGCCAGCAGTCTCGCCGGGACTAGCGGGGGGGCCAGGGAAAATGAGCAGTTCTTC
TRBV11-2	TRBJ2-2	.	.	CASSFGRSSGTGELFF	TGTGCCAGCAGCTTCGGCCGGTCCTCGGGGACCGGGGAGCTGTTTTTT
TRBV6-1	TRBJ2-2	.	.	CASSEAWRTRELFF	TGTGCCAGCAGTGAAGCGTGGAGGACCCGGGAGCTGTTTTTT
TRBV5-1	TRBJ1-1	TRBD1	.	CASSYRDRGTEAFF	TGCGCCAGCAGTTACCGGGACAGGGGAACTGAAGCTTTCTTT
TRBV6-4	TRBJ1-5	.	.	CASSEGANQPQHF	TGTGCCAGCAGTGAAGGAGCCAATCAGCCCCAGCATTTT
TRBV19	TRBJ2-1	.	.	CASSMVYNEQFF	TGTGCCAGTAGTATGGTGTACAATGAGCAGTTCTTC
TRBV5-4	TRBJ1-1	TRBD1	.	CASSLVTGWNTEAFF	TGTGCCAGCAGCTTGGTGACAGGGTGGAACACTGAAGCTTTCTTT
TRBV5-1	TRBJ2-6	.	.	CASSLPVTGANVLTF	TGCGCCAGCAGCCTGCCAGTAACCGGGGCCAACGTCCTGACTTTC
TRBV6-5	TRBJ1-6	.	.	CASNGGGGYNSPLHF	TGTGCCAGCAATGGGGGGGGTGGATATAATTCACCCCTCCACTTT
TRBV27	TRBJ2-7	TRBD2	few	CASSSGLAGTYEQYF	TGTGCCAGCAGTTCGGGACTAGCGGGTACCTACGAGCAGTACTTC
TRBV10-2	TRBJ1-1	TRBD1	.	CASFGRDRGNTEAFF	TGCGCCAGCTTCGGGCGGGACAGGGGGAACACTGAAGCTTTCTTT
TRBV20-1	TRBJ2-1	.	few	CSAGIYNEQFF	TGCAGTGCTGGGATCTACAATGAGCAGTTCTTC
TRBV23-1	TRBJ1-4	.	.	CASSRPGRVTNEKLFF	TGCGCCAGCAGCCGACCCGGCAGGGTAACTAATGAAAAACTGTTTTTT
TRBV24-1	TRBJ2-1	TRBD2	.	CATSDLSGGRGNEQFF	TGTGCCACCAGTGATTTAAGCGGGGGCCGGGGTAATGAGCAGTTCTTC
TRBV19	TRBJ1-3	.	.	CASNALPREAIYF	TGTGCCAGTAATGCCCTACCAAGAGAAGCCATATATTTT
TRBV30	TRBJ1-3	.	.	CAWMLGPGTGNTIYF	TGTGCCTGGATGTTGGGTCCCGGCACTGGAAACACCATATATTTT
TRBV4-2	TRBJ2-2	.	.	CASSQTDSIFSSTGELFF	TGTGCCAGCAGCCAGACGGACAGTATTTTTTCGAGCACCGGGGAGCTGTTTTTT
TRBV29-1	TRBJ2-7	.	.	CSVVFLRGPLTYEQYF	.
TRBV5-6	TRBJ1-5	.	.	CASSLGQSNQPQHF	TGTGCCAGCAGCTTGGGACAGAGTAATCAGCCCCAGCATTTT
TRBV10-2	TRBJ2-7	.	.	CASSIDTYEQYF	TGCGCCAGCAGTATTGACACGTACGAGCAGTACTTC
TRBV5-1	TRBJ2-7	.	few	CASRGAGYEQYF	TGCGCCAGCAGGGGGGCCGGGTACGAGCAGTACTTC
TRBV3-1/TRBV3-2	TRBJ1-2	.	.	CASSQVGFNSYGYTF	TGTGCCAGCAGCCAAGTAGGTTTCAACTCCTATGGCTACACCTTC
TRBV6-5	TRBJ2-1	.	.	CASSYDTNEQFF	TGTGCCAGCAGTTACGACACCAATGAGCAGTTCTTC
TRBV19	TRBJ2-7	TRBD2	.	CASKKLAGAYEQYF	TGTGCCAGCAAGAAACTAGCGGGAGCCTACGAGCAGTACTTC
TRBV5-4	TRBJ1-4	TRBD1	.	CASSLQGANEKLFF	TGTGCCAGCAGCTTGCAGGGGGCTAATGAAAAACTGTTTTTT
TRBV6-4	TRBJ2-3	TRBD2	.	CASSQIAGSTDTQYF	TGTGCCAGCAGCCAAATAGCGGGAAGCACAGATACGCAGTATTTT
TRBV5-5	TRBJ2-5	.	.	CASSLHPQETQYF	TGTGCCAGCAGCTTGCACCCACAAGAGACCCAGTACTTC
TRBV7-9	TRBJ1-6	.	once	CASSLGRQGWNSPLHF	TGTGCCAGCAGCTTAGGAAGGCAGGGGTGGAATTCACCCCTCCACTTT
TRBV10-2	TRBJ1-2	TRBD1	.	CASTPSTGRIYGYTF	TGCGCCAGCACTCCATCGACAGGGAGGATCTATGGCTACACCTTC
TRBV27	TRBJ1-2	.	.	CASSIDYLSYTF	TGTGCCAGCAGCATAGATTACTTGTCCTACACCTTC
TRBV7-2	TRBJ2-3	.	.	CASSPPTDTQYF	TGTGCCAGCAGCCCTCCCACAGATACGCAGTATTTT
TRBV6-5	TRBJ1-1	TRBD1	.	CASRPTGFRAFF	TGTGCCAGCAGGCCGACAGGGTTTAGGGCTTTCTTT
TRBV9	TRBJ2-3	.	.	CASSVVGTLNTDTQYF	TGTGCCAGCAGCGTAGTGGGGACACTTAACACAGATACGCAGTATTTT
TRBV11-2	TRBJ2-3	TRBD2	.	CASSLVAGGNTQYF	TGTGCCAGCAGCTTAGTAGCGGGAGGGAATACGCAGTATTTT
TRBV23-1	TRBJ2-7	TRBD1	.	CASSQSAGTGGACEQYF	TGCGCCAGCAGTCAATCCGCGGGGACAGGGGGCGCTTGCGAGCAGTACTTC
TRBV14	TRBJ2-1	TRBD1	.	CASSPGQGMHEQFF	TGTGCCAGCAGCCCCGGACAGGGAATGCATGAGCAGTTCTTC
TRBV7-9	TRBJ2-2	.	few	CASSYGQNTGELFF	TGTGCCAGCAGCTACGGACAGAACACCGGGGAGCTGTTTTTT
TRBV4-1	TRBJ2-6	.	.	CASSQEQGSGANVLTF	TGCGCCAGCAGCCAAGAACAGGGCTCTGGGGCCAACGTCCTGACTTTC
TRBV12-1	TRBJ1-4	.	once	CASSFGRTGIYEKLFF	TGTGCCAGCAGCTTTGGTCGGACAGGGATATATGAAAAACTGTTTTTT
TRBV15	TRBJ2-7	TRBD1	once	CATSRRQGSEQYF	TGTGCCACCAGCAGAAGACAGGGGAGCGAGCAGTACTTC
TRBV29-1	TRBJ2-5	.	.	CSAAEGNSQETQYF	TGCAGCGCCGCGGAAGGGAACTCACAAGAGACCCAGTACTTC
TRBV23-1	TRBJ1-3	.	.	CASNQVDSGNTIYF	TGCGCCAGCAACCAAGTAGACTCTGGAAACACCATATATTTT
TRBV4-1	TRBJ2-5	.	.	CASSQPRDTERQETQYF	TGCGCCAGCAGCCAACCTCGGGACACCGAACGACAAGAGACCCAGTACTTC
TRBV11-3	TRBJ2-1	TRBD1	medium-sized	CASSLEQGAYNEQFF	TGTGCCAGCAGCTTAGAACAGGGGGCCTACAATGAGCAGTTCTTC
TRBV19	TRBJ2-1	TRBD1	once	CASRPTGGRNEQFF	TGTGCCAGTAGACCGACAGGGGGTCGTAATGAGCAGTTCTTC
TRBV2	TRBJ1-2	TRBD1	once	CASSARGGTAGYTF	TGTGCCAGCAGCGCGAGGGGTGGGACAGCTGGCTACACCTTC